The count of the clone carrying this T cell receptor (beta chain) is one. Participants' reported clinical history set cohort assignment. Each recovered donor of Cohort 3 presented with two negative PCRs, clearance, or symptom resolution. As originally analysed: For nucleated cells, counts were estimated from reference gene primer amplification. Clones were sequenced by immunoSEQ multiplex PCR, and TCRdb holds only the in-frame ones, with some missing. V and J calls and clone size come straight from that table; D and trimming were deduced from the DNA. Of about 250,000 clones listed, just over 85% are singletons. The data were taken from a study of blood T cell repertoires in COVID-19. Study details: The cDNA or gDNA used as material had been derived from T cells, B-cell-depleted T cells, or PBMCs.

Per the germline V gene, CDR1 is SSHAT and CDR2 is FNYEAQ (reference sequence). V lost 5 bases, J lost 3 bases, and 9 bases lay in between. The CDR3 length is 13 residues. The receptor was derived from a man aged 35 to 55 who had recovered from COVID-19. The chain uses TRBV7-7 and TRBJ2-3, with D possibly matching TRBD2 (6 bases). Sequenced: PBMCs or T cells enriched from blood (not recorded which). The CDR3 loop is CASSRGTTDTQYF. The CDR3 bases are TGTGCCAGCAGCCGCGGGACGACAGATACGCAGTATTTT.